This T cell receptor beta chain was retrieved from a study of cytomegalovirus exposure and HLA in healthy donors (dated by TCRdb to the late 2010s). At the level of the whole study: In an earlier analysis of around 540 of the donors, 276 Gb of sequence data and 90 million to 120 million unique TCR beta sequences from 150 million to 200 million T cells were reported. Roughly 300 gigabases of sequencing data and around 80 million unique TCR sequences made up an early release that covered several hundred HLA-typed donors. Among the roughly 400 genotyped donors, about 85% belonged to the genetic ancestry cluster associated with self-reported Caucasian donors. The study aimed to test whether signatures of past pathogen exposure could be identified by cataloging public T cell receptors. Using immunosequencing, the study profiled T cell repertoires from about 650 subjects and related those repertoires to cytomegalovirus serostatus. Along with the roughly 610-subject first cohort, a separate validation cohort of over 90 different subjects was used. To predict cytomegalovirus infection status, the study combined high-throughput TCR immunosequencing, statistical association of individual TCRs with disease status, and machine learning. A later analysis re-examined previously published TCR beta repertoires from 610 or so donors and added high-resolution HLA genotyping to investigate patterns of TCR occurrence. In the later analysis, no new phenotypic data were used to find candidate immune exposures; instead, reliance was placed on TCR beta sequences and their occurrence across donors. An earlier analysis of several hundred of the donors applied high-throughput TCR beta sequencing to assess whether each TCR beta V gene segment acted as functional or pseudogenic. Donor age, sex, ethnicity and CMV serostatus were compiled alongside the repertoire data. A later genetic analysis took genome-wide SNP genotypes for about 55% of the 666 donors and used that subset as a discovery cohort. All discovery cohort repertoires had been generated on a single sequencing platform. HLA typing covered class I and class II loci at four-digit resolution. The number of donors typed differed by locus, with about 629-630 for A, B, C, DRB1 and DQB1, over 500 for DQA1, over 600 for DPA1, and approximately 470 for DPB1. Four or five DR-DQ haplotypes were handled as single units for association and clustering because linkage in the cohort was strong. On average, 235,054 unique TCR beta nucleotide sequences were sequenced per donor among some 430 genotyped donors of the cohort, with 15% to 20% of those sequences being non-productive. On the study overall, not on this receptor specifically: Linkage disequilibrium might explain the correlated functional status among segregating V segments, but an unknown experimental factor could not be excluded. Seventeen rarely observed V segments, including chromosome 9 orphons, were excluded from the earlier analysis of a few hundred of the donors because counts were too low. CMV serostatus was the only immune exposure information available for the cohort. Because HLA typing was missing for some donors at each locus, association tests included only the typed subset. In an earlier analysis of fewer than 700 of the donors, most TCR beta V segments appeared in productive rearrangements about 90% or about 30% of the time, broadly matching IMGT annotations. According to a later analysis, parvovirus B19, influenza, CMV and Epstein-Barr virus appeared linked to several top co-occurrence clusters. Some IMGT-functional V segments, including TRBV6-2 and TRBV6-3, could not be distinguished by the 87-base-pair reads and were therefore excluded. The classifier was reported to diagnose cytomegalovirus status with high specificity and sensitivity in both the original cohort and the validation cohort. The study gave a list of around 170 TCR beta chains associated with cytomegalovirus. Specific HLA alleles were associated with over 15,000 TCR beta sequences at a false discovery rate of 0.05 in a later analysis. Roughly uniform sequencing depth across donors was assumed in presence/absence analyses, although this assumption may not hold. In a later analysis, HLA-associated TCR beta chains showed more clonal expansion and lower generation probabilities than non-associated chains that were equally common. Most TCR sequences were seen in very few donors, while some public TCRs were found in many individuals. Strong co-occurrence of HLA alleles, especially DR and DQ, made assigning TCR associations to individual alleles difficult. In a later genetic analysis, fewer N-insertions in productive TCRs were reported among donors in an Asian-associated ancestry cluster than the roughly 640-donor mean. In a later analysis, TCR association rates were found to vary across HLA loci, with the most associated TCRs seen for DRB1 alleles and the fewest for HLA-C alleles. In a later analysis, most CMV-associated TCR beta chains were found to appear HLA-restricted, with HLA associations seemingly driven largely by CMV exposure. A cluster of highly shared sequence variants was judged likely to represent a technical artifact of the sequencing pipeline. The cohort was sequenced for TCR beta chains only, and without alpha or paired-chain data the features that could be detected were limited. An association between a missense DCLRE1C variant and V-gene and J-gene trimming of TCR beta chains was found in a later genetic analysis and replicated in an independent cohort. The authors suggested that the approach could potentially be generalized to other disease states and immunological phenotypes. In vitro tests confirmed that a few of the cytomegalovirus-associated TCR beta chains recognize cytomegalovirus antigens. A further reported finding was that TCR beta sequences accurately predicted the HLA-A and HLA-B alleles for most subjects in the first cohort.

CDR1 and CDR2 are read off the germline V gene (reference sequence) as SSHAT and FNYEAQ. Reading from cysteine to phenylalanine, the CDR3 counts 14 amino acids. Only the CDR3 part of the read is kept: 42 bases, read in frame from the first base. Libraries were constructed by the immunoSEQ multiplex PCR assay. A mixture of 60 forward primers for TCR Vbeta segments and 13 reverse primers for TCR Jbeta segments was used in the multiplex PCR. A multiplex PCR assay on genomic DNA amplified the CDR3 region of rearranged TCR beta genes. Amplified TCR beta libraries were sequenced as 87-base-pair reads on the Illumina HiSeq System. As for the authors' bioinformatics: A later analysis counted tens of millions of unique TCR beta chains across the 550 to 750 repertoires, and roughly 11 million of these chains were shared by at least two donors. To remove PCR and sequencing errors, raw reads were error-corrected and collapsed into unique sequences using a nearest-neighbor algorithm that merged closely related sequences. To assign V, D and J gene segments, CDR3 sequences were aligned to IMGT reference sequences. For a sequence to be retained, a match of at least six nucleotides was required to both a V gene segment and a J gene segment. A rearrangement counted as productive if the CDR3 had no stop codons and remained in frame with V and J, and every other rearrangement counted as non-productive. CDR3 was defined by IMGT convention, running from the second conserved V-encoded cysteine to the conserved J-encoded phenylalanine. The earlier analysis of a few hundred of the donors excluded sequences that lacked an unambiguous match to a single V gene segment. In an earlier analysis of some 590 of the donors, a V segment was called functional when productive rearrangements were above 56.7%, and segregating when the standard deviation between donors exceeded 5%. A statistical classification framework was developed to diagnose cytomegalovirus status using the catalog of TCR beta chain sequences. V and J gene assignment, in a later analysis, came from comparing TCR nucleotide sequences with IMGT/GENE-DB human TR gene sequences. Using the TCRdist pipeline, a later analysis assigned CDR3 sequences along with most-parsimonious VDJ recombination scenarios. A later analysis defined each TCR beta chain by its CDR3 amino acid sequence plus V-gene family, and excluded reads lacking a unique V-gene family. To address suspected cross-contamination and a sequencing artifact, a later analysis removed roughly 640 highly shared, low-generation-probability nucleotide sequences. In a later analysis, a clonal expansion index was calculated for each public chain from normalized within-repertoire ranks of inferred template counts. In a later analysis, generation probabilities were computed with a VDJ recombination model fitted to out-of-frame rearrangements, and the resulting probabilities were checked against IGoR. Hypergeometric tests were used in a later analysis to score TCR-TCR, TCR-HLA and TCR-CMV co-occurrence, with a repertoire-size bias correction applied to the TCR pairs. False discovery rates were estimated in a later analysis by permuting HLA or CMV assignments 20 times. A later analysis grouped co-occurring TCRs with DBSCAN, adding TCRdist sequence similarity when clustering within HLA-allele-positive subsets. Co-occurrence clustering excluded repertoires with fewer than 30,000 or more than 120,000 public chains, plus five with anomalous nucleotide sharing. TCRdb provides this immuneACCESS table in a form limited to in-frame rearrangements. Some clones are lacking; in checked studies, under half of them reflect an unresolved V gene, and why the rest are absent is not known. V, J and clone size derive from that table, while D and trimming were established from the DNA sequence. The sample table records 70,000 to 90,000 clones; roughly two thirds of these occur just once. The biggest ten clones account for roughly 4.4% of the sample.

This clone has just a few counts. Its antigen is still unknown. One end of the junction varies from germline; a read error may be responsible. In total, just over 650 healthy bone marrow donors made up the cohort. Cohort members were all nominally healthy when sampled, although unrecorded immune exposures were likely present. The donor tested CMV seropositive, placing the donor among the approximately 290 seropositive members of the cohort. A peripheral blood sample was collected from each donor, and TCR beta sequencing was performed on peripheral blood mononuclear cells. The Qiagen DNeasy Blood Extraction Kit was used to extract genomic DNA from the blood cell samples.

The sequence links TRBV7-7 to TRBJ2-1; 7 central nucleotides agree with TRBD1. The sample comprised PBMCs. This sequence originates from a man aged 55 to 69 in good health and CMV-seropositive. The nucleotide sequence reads TGTGCTAGCAGTTTGGGGGACAGTTCGAATGAGCAGTTCTTC. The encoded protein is CASSLGDSSNEQFF.